This T cell receptor (beta chain) was observed in a study of cytotoxic CD8 clonotypes in ibrutinib-treated CLL. Whole-study context: The average sample held roughly 250,000 productive templates and tens of thousands of productive rearrangements. Study-level results: While tracking circulating CD8+ T-cell counts, baseline clonality exceeded that of age-matched healthy donors.

Concerning this clone: The antigen remains unidentified.

This CDR3 is 14 amino acids long. Trimming shortened V by 10 bases and J by 0 bases, and 13 bases separated the two germline ends. The germline CDR1 and CDR2 sequences are ENHRY and SYGVKD. The data were produced by immunoSEQ multiplex PCR, yet TCRdb's version contains in-frame clones alone and is incomplete. The sample contains about 140,000 clones, about 78% of which appear only once. The chain uses TRBV10-3 and TRBJ2-4, with D possibly TRBD2 on 7 matching bases. The sequence derives from a human donor with chronic lymphocytic leukemia. The sample consisted of PBMCs, taken after 24 months of ibrutinib treatment. The CDR3 loop is CATQGGGAKNIQYF. The CDR3 DNA sequence: TGTGCCACCCAAGGGGGGGGAGCCAAAAACATTCAGTACTTC.